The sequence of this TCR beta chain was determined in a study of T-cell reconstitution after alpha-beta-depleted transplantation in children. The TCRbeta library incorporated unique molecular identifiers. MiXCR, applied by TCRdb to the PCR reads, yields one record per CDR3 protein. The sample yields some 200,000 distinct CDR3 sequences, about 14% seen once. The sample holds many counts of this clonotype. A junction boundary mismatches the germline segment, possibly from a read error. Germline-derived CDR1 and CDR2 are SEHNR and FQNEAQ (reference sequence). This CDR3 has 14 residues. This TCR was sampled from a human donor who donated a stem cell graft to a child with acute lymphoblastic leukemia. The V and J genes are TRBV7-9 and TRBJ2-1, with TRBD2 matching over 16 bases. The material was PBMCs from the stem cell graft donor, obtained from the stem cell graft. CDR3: CASSQGTSGRELFF. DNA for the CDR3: TGTGCCAGCAGCCAGGGGACTAGCGGGAGGGAGCTGTTCTTC. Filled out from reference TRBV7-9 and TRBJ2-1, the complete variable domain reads DTGVSQNPRHKITKRGQNVTFRCDPISEHNRLYWYRQTLGQGPEFLTYFQNEAQLEKSRLLSDRFSAERPKGSFSTLEIQRTEQGDSAMYLCASSQGTSGRELFFGPGTRLTVL.